A single sample is the source of the 5 T cell receptor beta chains below, sequenced in a study of T cell responses to AZD1222 COVID-19 vaccine. The assay was immunoSEQ multiplex PCR, and TCRdb's table has in-frame clones only and misses some. The table includes more than 95,000 clones, 70% to 90% detected once. The sample in question was peripheral blood, obtained on day 0 of AZD1222 vaccination. The receptors here all came from an adult in good health.

V and J are TRBV10-1 and TRBJ2-3; 7 positions match TRBD1. V was pared by 3 bases and J by 2 bases, with 5 bases of the junction left unmatched. The CDR3 extends over 15 amino acids. Looked up from germline, CDR1 is WNHNN and CDR2 is SYGVQD (reference sequence). The CDR3 nucleotides are TGCGCCAGCAGTGACGGGACAGATCTCACAGATACGCAGTATTTT. Translated, it gives CASSDGTDLTDTQYF.

The genes are TRBV29-1 and TRBJ2-5, with a weak D call TRBD2 (5 bases). Germline V gene data show CDR1 as SQVTM and CDR2 as ANQGSEA. This CDR3 region has 12 residues. Trimming removed 4 bases at V and 4 bases at J, with 10 bases between. In nucleotides, the CDR3 is TGCAGCGTTGCCCGGGATGGAGAGACCCAGTACTTC. It specifies CSVARDGETQYF.

The chain employs TRBV6-1 and TRBJ2-3, with D possibly TRBD1 on 6 matching bases. Trimming cost V 3 bases and J 5 bases, with 18 bases left between them. Germline V gene lookup returns CDR1 MNHNS and CDR2 SASEGT. The CDR3 extends over 16 amino acids. The CDR3 loop is CASSETGTTEVDTQYF. CDR3 nucleotides: TGTGCCAGCAGTGAGACCGGGACAACAGAAGTAGATACGCAGTATTTT.

The chain employs TRBV19 and TRBJ2-7; TRBD1 matches at 8 bases. This CDR3 has 14 amino acids. Unmatched junction bases numbered 4, after V lost 5 bases and J lost 1 base. Looked up from germline, CDR1 is LNHDA and CDR2 is SQIVND (reference sequence). For the CDR3, the DNA is TGTGCCAGTAGTCCCGGGACAGGATCCTACGAGCAGTACTTC. Translating gives CASSPGTGSYEQYF. Full variable domain (outside the CDR3, taken from reference TRBV19 and TRBJ2-7): DGGITQSPKYLFRKEGQNVTLSCEQNLNHDAMYWYRQDPGQGLRLIYYSQIVNDFQKGDIAEGYSVSREKKESFPLTVTSAQKNPTAFYLCASSPGTGSYEQYFGPGTRLTVT.

This sequence joins TRBV10-2 and TRBJ1-3; 9 bases match TRBD1. The CDR3 contains 16 residues. The V and J ends lost 6 bases and 3 bases, in that order; junction bases with no gene match: 9. The germline CDR1 and CDR2 sequences are WSHSY and SAAADI. As DNA, the CDR3 is TGCGCCAGCAGAGCCCCCGGGACAGGGTTTGGAAACACCATATATTTT. Amino acid sequence: CASRAPGTGFGNTIYF.